This T cell receptor (beta chain) was identified during a study of a mutant IDH1 vaccine in newly diagnosed glioma. Overall study context: Radiotherapy alone preceded vaccination by 4-6 weeks; alternatively, vaccination started with temozolomide cycles. Treated patients, averaging 40.4 years, were roughly 60% male and roughly 38% female.

The time point was: week 23, last vaccination. In the vaccine, a single dose held 300 ug of the mutant IDH1 20-mer peptide, along with topical imiquimod. Note on this clone: Its antigen is still unknown.

There are 15 residues in the CDR3. V was cut by 5 bases and J by 1 base, with 15 bases left in between. Germline V gene data show CDR1 as SNHLY and CDR2 as FYNNEI. Libraries were prepared by immunoSEQ multiplex PCR; TCRdb keeps only in-frame clonotypes and omits some of them. The profile shows about 65,000 clones, around 83% of them singletons. The sequence was collected from a man under 40 with glioma. V is TRBV2 and J is TRBJ2-7, with a possible D match to TRBD1 (5 bases). The sample here was PBMCs, taken from a glioma patient whose treatment included an IDH1 peptide vaccine. The CDR3 protein is CASSRWTSLSYEQYF. The CDR3 region has the DNA TGTGCCAGCAGTCGCTGGACAAGTCTTTCCTACGAGCAGTACTTC.